One sample yielded the 29 T cell receptor beta chains listed below, sequenced in a study of circulating CD8 cells and anti-PD-1 response in melanoma. The QIAseq Immune Repertoire TCR panel built the libraries from roughly 15 ng of total RNA. TCRdb re-called the reads through MiXCR, storing one row per CDR3 protein. The sample lists 2,000 to 2,500 distinct CDR3 sequences; 6.5% to 8.5% were seen once. Four subsets defined by PD-1 and/or TIGIT were sorted from live CD3+CD8+TCRalphabeta+ cells. Specimen: CD8+ T cells from PBMCs, collected at baseline or after one month of anti-PD-1 therapy (not recorded which). The receptors here all came from a human donor with melanoma.

By share, this clonotype ranks as medium-sized. The chain couples TRBV28 to TRBJ1-1; D gene ambiguous. This CDR3 region has 14 residues. V lost 3 bases and J lost 12, with 20 bases in between. Looked up from germline, CDR1 is MDHEN and CDR2 is SYDVKM. The CDR3 DNA sequence: TGTGCCAGCAGTTTGAAAAGATTTTACCGAACACCTTTCTTT. It specifies CASSLKRFYRTPFF.

By its share, this clonotype is medium-sized (0.01 to 0.1%). The J gene is TRBJ2-7, the V gene TRBV20-1; the match to TRBD1 covers 7 bases. Per germline, CDR1 DFQATT and CDR2 SNEGSKA (reference sequence). V shed 3 bases, J shed 2 bases, and the junction held 10 bases outside the gene matches. The length of the CDR3 is 15 residues. CDR3 DNA sequence: TGCAGTGCTAGGGCCTGGGACAGTCAACCCTACGAGCAGTACTTC. Protein product: CSARAWDSQPYEQYF.

By sample share, this clonotype is large. This chain connects TRBV2 to TRBJ1-1; TRBD1 agrees at 9 bases. With 6 bases clipped from V and 3 bases from J, the junction kept 5 bases outside the gene matches. Germline CDR1 SNHLY, CDR2 FYNNEI. The CDR3 is 14 amino acids. The DNA for the CDR3 is TGTGCCAGCAGGACGGGACAGGGTGACACTGAAGCTTTCTTT. Translated, it gives CASRTGQGDTEAFF.

In this sample, this clonotype turned up a few times. Here the CDR3 reads CASSPTGRDTEAFF. The CDR3 coding sequence is TGTGCCAGTAGTCCGACAGGGAGGGACACTGAAGCTTTCTTT. The chain combines TRBV19 with TRBJ1-1, with 7 bases identical to TRBD1. The germline V gene has CDR1 LNHDA and CDR2 SQIVND (reference sequence). This CDR3 is built from 14 residues. Unmatched junction bases numbered 6, after V lost 5 bases and J lost 3 bases.

There are a few counts of this clonotype. Given a much more abundant clone one base away, this may be a read error. This rearrangement joins TRBV9 to TRBJ2-1; 11 positions match TRBD2. Germline V gene data show CDR1 as SGDLS and CDR2 as YYNGEE. CDR3 length: 15 amino acids. The CDR3 spells CASSVGLAGYNELFF. Written as DNA, the CDR3 is TGTGCCAGCAGCGTAGGACTAGCGGGGTACAATGAGCTGTTCTTC. Supplemented by reference TRBV9 and TRBJ2-1, the full variable domain reads DSGVTQTPKHLITATGQRVTLRCSPRSGDLSVYWYQQSLDQGLQFLIQYYNGEERAKGNILERFSAQQFPDLHSELNLSSLELGDSALYFCASSVGLAGYNELFFGPGTRLTVL.

This clonotype is categorized as medium-sized. The CDR3: CASSGGTANTEAFF. CDR3 nucleotide sequence: TGTGCCAGTAGTGGGGGCACAGCGAACACTGAAGCTTTCTTT. J is TRBJ1-1 and V is TRBV19; D perhaps matches TRBD1 (6 bases). V was shortened by 5 bases and J by 1 base, with 11 bases between the two germline ends. The CDR3 is 14 amino acids. In germline, CDR1 is LNHDA, CDR2 SQIVND (reference sequence).

This clonotype is medium-sized within its sample. This rearrangement joins TRBV23-1 to TRBJ2-4; 7 bases agree with TRBD1. TRBV23-1 is placed among ORFs of uncertain function. The J segment lost 8 bases and the V segment lost 6 bases, leaving 7 bases of the junction unmatched. There are 13 residues in the CDR3. Here the CDR3 DNA reads TGCGCCAGCAGCCGACTGGGACAGTACATTCAGTACTTC. It translates to CASSRLGQYIQYF.

This clonotype ranks as medium-sized. The chain recombines TRBV20-1 with TRBJ2-5; TRBD2 agrees at 8 bases. This CDR3 contains 15 residues. Germline V gene data show CDR1 as DFQATT and CDR2 as SNEGSKA (reference sequence). Germline trimming cut 0 bases from V and 1 base from J; bases unmatched to any gene: 4. The chain's CDR3 is CSARDLAGGQETQYF. The CDR3 DNA follows: TGCAGTGCTAGAGATTTGGCGGGGGGCCAAGAGACCCAGTACTTC.

This clonotype is labeled as medium-sized. V is TRBV19 and J is TRBJ2-1; a weak D match, TRBD1 (5 bases). This CDR3 spans 12 amino acids. Germline V CDR1 and CDR2: LNHDA, SQIVND (reference sequence). Trimming took 7 bases from V and 4 from J, leaving 8 bases between them. The CDR3 coding sequence is TGTGCCAGTACCCCAGGGTACAATGAGCAGTTCTTC. Translating it yields CASTPGYNEQFF.

This clonotype qualifies as medium-sized (0.01 to 0.1%). V usage is TRBV28 and J usage is TRBJ1-5, with D unresolved. The germline V and J ends were trimmed by 7 bases and 9 bases, with 16 bases remaining between them. Per germline, CDR1 MDHEN and CDR2 SYDVKM. The CDR3 spans 13 residues. The CDR3 region is CASTLVLQAPQHF. CDR3 DNA: TGTGCCAGCACCCTAGTCCTCCAAGCGCCCCAGCATTTT.

Judged by abundance, this clonotype is medium-sized. This chain uses TRBV29-1 with TRBJ2-7; no clear D. The CDR3 is made up of 12 amino acids. CDR1 SQVTM and CDR2 ANQGSEA come from the germline V gene. Trimming removed 1 base at V and 6 bases at J, with 10 bases between. CDR3 sequence reads: CSVEGPASEQYF. CDR3 DNA: TGCAGCGTTGAAGGACCCGCTTCCGAGCAGTACTTC.

The chain couples TRBV19 to TRBJ1-1; D unclear. The CDR3 spans 12 residues. The germline V gene has CDR1 LNHDA and CDR2 SQIVND (reference sequence). Trimming shortened V by 1 base and J by 1 base, and 1 base separated the two germline ends. CDR3 sequence reads: CASSIGNTEAFF. CDR3 coding DNA: TGTGCCAGTAGTATAGGGAACACTGAAGCTTTCTTT.

This clonotype is medium-sized (0.01 to 0.1%) in the sample. This chain connects TRBV28 to TRBJ2-5, with TRBD2 matching over 7 bases. The germline gives CDR1 MDHEN, CDR2 SYDVKM. J lost 5 bases, V lost 2 bases, and 11 bases had no gene match. The CDR3 is 16 residues long. The CDR3 DNA reads as TGTGCCAGCAGTTTAGGGACCTTCCTGGGAGGGGAGACCCAGTACTTC. Translated: CASSLGTFLGGETQYF.

By frequency in the sample, this clonotype is medium-sized. The chain links TRBV28 to TRBJ2-3; tentatively, D is TRBD1 (6 bases). This CDR3 is built from 16 residues. Germline CDR1 is MDHEN and CDR2 is SYDVKM. V gave up 2 bases and J gave up 1 base, with 13 bases separating them. CDR3 bases: TGTGCCAGCAGTTTACAGGGGTCTGCGGGCACAGATACGCAGTATTTT. Protein sequence: CASSLQGSAGTDTQYF.

Judged by abundance, this clonotype is medium-sized. The chain employs TRBV19 and TRBJ2-1; no definite D call. CDR1 and CDR2 (germline): LNHDA, SQIVND (reference sequence). V lost 1 base to trimming and J lost 3 bases, with 4 bases between them. The CDR3 is 13 amino acids. CDR3 loop: CASSIGNYNEQFF. CDR3 DNA: TGTGCCAGTAGTATAGGTAACTACAATGAGCAGTTCTTC.

This clonotype counts as medium-sized (0.01 to 0.1%). V is TRBV2 and J is TRBJ2-1; 8 positions agree with TRBD2. Germline CDR1 is SNHLY and CDR2 is FYNNEI. V shed 6 bases, J shed 6 bases, and the junction held 4 bases outside the gene matches. This CDR3 comprises 13 residues. In DNA form, the CDR3 reads TGTGCCAGCAGAGGACTAGCAAGCAATGAGCAGTTCTTC. It is translated as CASRGLASNEQFF.

This clonotype is medium-sized by share. The V and J genes are TRBV28 and TRBJ2-2; D is perhaps TRBD1 (5 bases). Per germline, CDR1 MDHEN and CDR2 SYDVKM. The CDR3 is 15 residues long. Trimming left V 2 bases short and J 1 base short, with 8 bases between. CDR3 sequence: CASSLRGRNTGELFF. CDR3 nucleotide sequence: TGTGCCAGCAGTTTAAGGGGAAGGAACACCGGGGAGCTGTTTTTT. Supplemented by reference TRBV28 and TRBJ2-2, the full variable domain reads DVKVTQSSRYLVKRTGEKVFLECVQDMDHENMFWYRQDPGLGLRLIYFSYDVKMKEKGDIPEGYSVSREKKERFSLILESASTNQTSMYLCASSLRGRNTGELFFGEGSRLTVL.

By share, this clonotype counts as medium-sized. The chain recombines TRBV27 with TRBJ2-1; 7 bases map to TRBD1. With 7 bases clipped from V and 3 bases from J, the junction kept 9 bases outside the gene matches. The CDR3 covers 15 residues. Germline assignment: CDR1 MNHEY and CDR2 SMNVEV (reference sequence). CDR3 protein: CASTITGAHYNEQFF. Here the CDR3 DNA reads TGTGCCAGCACTATCACAGGGGCTCACTACAATGAGCAGTTCTTC.

In regard to this clonotype: A read error is possible here, since a much larger clone lies one base away. The conserved phenylalanine or tryptophan is not found at the CDR3 terminus, so this likely reflects a read error. The chain carries TRBV11-2 and TRBJ2-1; 8 nucleotides agree with TRBD2. The germline V gene encodes CDR1 SGHAT and CDR2 FQNNGV. The CDR3 runs to 15 residues. V gave up 2 bases and J gave up 8 bases; unmatched junction bases: 8. CDR3 coding DNA: TGTGCCAGCAGCTTATCGCGCGGGGGGCCGTATGAGCAGTTCCTC. Translation gives CASSLSRGGPYEQFL.

By its share, this clonotype is medium-sized (0.01 to 0.1%). This sequence joins TRBV18 and TRBJ2-7, with TRBD1 matching over 7 bases. Per the germline V gene, CDR1 is KGHSH and CDR2 is LQKENI. Losses at the gene ends were 3 bases for V and 0 bases for J; bases not matched to a gene: 14. The CDR3 is 18 amino acids. CDR3: CASSPTGDLLSSSYEQYF. For the CDR3, the DNA is TGTGCCAGCTCACCCACAGGGGATCTACTTTCGAGCTCCTACGAGCAGTACTTC.

By sample share, this clonotype is medium-sized. The chain carries TRBV27 and TRBJ2-1; no clear D. This CDR3 spans 11 amino acids. V was shortened by 6 bases and J by 4 bases, with 4 bases between the two germline ends. The V gene's germline CDR1 is MNHEY and CDR2 SMNVEV (reference sequence). The CDR3, as DNA: TGTGCCAGCAGGGGATACAATGAGCAGTTCTTC. Its translation: CASRGYNEQFF.

This clonotype is medium-sized within its sample. The chain uses TRBV9 and TRBJ2-3; D possibly uses TRBD1 or TRBD2 (5 bases each). The CDR3 length is 15 residues. The germline gives CDR1 SGDLS, CDR2 YYNGEE. V was pared by 0 bases and J by 6 bases, with 14 bases between. CDR3 DNA sequence: TGTGCCAGCAGCGTAGCTCATACCGGGACGGATACGCAGTATTTT. It translates to CASSVAHTGTDTQYF.

This clonotype was seen only a few times. The V gene is TRBV30, the J gene TRBJ1-5; 7 positions match TRBD1. The germline V gene encodes CDR1 GTSNPN and CDR2 SVGIG (reference sequence). With 3 bases clipped from V and 6 bases from J, the junction kept 8 bases outside the gene matches. The CDR3 is 14 residues long. CDR3: CAWSLTGVGQPQHF. The CDR3 nucleotides read TGTGCCTGGAGCTTAACAGGGGTAGGTCAGCCCCAGCATTTT.

By proportion, this clonotype is medium-sized. This CDR3 reads CASSLAGPADTQYF. The CDR3 DNA reads TGTGCCAGCAGTTTAGCGGGGCCGGCAGATACGCAGTATTTT. The chain combines TRBV12-3 or TRBV12-4 with TRBJ2-3; possible D gene TRBD1, 5 bases. The CDR3 loop spans 14 amino acids. V was pared by 0 bases and J by 4 bases, with 8 bases between.

This clonotype is large in the sample. The chain links TRBV2 to TRBJ1-2, with a tentative D call TRBD1 (5 bases). The germline V gene encodes CDR1 SNHLY and CDR2 FYNNEI. The CDR3 consists of 17 residues. The ends were cut back, 0 bases at V and 0 bases at J, with 14 bases in the middle. The CDR3 spells CASSEALGQAANYGYTF. CDR3 in DNA: TGTGCCAGCAGTGAAGCGCTGGGGCAGGCAGCTAACTATGGCTACACCTTC.

The V gene is TRBV5-4, the J gene TRBJ2-1; perhaps D is TRBD1 or TRBD2 (5 bases each). Trimming removed 3 bases at V and 8 bases at J, with 12 bases between. CDR1 is SGHNT and CDR2 is YYREEE in the germline V gene (reference sequence). This CDR3 is built from 13 residues. The CDR3 sequence is CASSWGPGDEQFF. The CDR3 bases are TGTGCCAGCAGCTGGGGACCCGGGGATGAGCAGTTCTTC.

This clonotype ranks as medium-sized. The J gene is TRBJ2-7, the V gene TRBV19, with TRBD1 identical over 7 bases. There are 14 residues in the CDR3. Germline loops: CDR1 LNHDA, CDR2 SQIVND (reference sequence). V lost 7 bases, J lost 1 base, and 7 bases stayed unmatched. DNA of the CDR3: TGTGCCAGTAACCTCCGGGACAGTTCCTACGAGCAGTACTTC. It translates to CASNLRDSSYEQYF.

By proportion, this clonotype is medium-sized. The CDR3 region is CASSTGTVRDEQFF. CDR3 bases: TGTGCCAGCAGTACCGGGACAGTACGGGATGAGCAGTTCTTC. The chain uses TRBV27 and TRBJ2-1, with 7 bases that match TRBD1. The CDR3 is 14 amino acids. In germline, CDR1 is MNHEY, CDR2 SMNVEV (reference sequence). V was clipped by 5 bases and J by 8 bases; unmatched bases: 9.

This clonotype was seen a few times. A read error may explain this, as a much larger clone is one base away. The gene calls are TRBV4-1 and TRBJ2-7, with D tentatively TRBD1 (6 bases). The length of the CDR3 is 14 residues. Germline values: CDR1 MGHRA, CDR2 YSYEKL. The CDR3 bases are TGCGCCAGCAGCCAAATAACAGGGATCTACGAGCAGCACTTC. Its protein is CASSQITGIYEQHF.